This paragraph covers one TCR beta chain sequence. Its antigen is still unknown. Researchers ran the PCR with 60 Vbeta and 13 Jbeta primers. The table came from immunoSEQ multiplex PCR; TCRdb's copy has only in-frame clones and leaves some out. Of 150,000 to 200,000 clones listed, over 60% were seen once; the top ten hold 1.1%. The CDR3 loop spans 18 amino acids. CDR1 and CDR2 (germline): SGHNT, YENEEA. The junction had 13 bases not matched to a gene; V was cut back by 2 bases and J by 2 bases. The data were obtained in a study of cytomegalovirus exposure and HLA in healthy donors. Study overall: The study placed roughly four fifths of its approximately 360 genotyped donors in the Caucasian-associated ancestry cluster. Study results and caveats: In an earlier analysis, about 90% or about 30%: the productive usage of most TCR beta V segments. An analysis was carried out later, and it reportedly showed fewer N-insertions in an Asian-associated ancestry cluster than the roughly 700-donor mean.

V gene TRBV11-3 combines with J gene TRBJ2-3, with 7 bases identical to TRBD2. This clonotype originated in a middle-aged woman in good health and CMV-seronegative. Sequenced material: PBMCs. The CDR3 DNA follows: TGTGCCAGCAGCTTATTTCAGCGGGACCGCCGACTCACAGATACGCAGTATTTT. This codes for CASSLFQRDRRLTDTQYF.